This TCR beta chain was documented in a study of shared clonotypes between healthy human individuals. Study-level points and caveats: Between a handful of donors, naive CD4 clonotypes were shared at a level of around 5.2%. Non-shared clonotypes were found to have lower generation probabilities than the clonotypes that were shared by all four of the sorted-subset donors.

The length of the CDR3 is 11 residues. V was cut by 4 bases and J by 4 bases, with 5 bases left in between. Germline V gives CDR1 SGHRS, CDR2 YFSETQ. As for this clone: Antigen: not known.

Sequenced by immunoSEQ multiplex PCR; TCRdb stores in-frame clones only, minus some. There are around 2,000,000 clones in the sample; approximately 94% occur only once, and 0.9% to 1.3% lies in the top ten. Terminally differentiated effector memory CD45RA+ cells were excluded from the naive CD8 cells, which were CD45RO-negative and positively selected for CCR7. This TCR was sampled from a man aged 18 to 29 in good health. The sequenced sample consisted of naive CD8+ T cells sorted from blood. The chain is built from TRBV5-1 and TRBJ1-2; D is uncertain. CDR3 amino acids: CASSDGYGYTF. In DNA, the CDR3 is TGCGCCAGCAGCGACGGCTATGGCTACACCTTC.